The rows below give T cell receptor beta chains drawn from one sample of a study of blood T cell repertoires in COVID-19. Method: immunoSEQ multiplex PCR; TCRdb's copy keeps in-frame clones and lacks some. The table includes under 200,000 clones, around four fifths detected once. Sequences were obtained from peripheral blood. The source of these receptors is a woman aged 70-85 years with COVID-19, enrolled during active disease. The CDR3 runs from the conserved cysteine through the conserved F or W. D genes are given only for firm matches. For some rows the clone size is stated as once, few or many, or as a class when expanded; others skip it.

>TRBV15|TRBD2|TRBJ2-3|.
TGTGCCACCAGGACTAGCGGGAACACAGATACGCAGTATTTT
CATRTSGNTDTQYF
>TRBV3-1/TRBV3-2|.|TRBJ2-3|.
TGTGCCAGCAGCCAAGTGGGAGAGTATTGGGGGCGAACAGATACGCAGTATTTT
CASSQVGEYWGRTDTQYF
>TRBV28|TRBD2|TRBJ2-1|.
TGTGCCAGCAGTCTAGCGGGAGGGCCCCTCAATGAGCAGTTCTTC
CASSLAGGPLNEQFF
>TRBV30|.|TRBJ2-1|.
TGTGCCTGGAGTGTTCGTCAGGGGATACGTTCCAATGAGCAGTTCTTC
CAWSVRQGIRSNEQFF
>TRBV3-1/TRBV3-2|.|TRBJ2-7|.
TGTGCCAGCAGCCAAGAGGGTTCAGGGAACGAGCAGTACTTC
CASSQEGSGNEQYF
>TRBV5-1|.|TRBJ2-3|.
TGCGCCAGCAAAGACTACCCGAGCACAGATACGCAGTATTTT
CASKDYPSTDTQYF
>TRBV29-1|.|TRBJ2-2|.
TGCAGCGTTGAATCGTGGGGGGAACCGGGGGAGCTGTTTTTT
CSVESWGEPGELFF
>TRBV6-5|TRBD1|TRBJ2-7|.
TGTGCCAGCAGCGACCGGGACAGGGGATCCTACGAGCAGTACTTC
CASSDRDRGSYEQYF
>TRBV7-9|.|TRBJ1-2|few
TGTGCCAGCGGCGCGGAGGGTCGTTCCGGCTACACCTTC
CASGAEGRSGYTF
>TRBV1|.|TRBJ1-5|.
TGCACCAGCAGCCAAGAACTAGCCAGAGGTCAGCCCCAGCATTTT
CTSSQELARGQPQHF
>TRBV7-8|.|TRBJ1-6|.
TGTGCCAGCAGCTTAGCAGGGGGGGGGCTTAGCTATAATTCACCCCTCCACTTT
CASSLAGGGLSYNSPLHF
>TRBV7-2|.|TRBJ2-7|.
TGTGCCAGCAGTTCCCAGAGGGCCTACGAGCAGTACTTC
CASSSQRAYEQYF
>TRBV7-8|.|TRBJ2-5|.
TGTGCCAGCAGCGCCGACAGGATGGAGACCCAGTACTTC
CASSADRMETQYF
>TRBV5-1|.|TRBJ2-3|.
TGCGCCAGCAGCCTGGCCCTTAGCACAGATACGCAGTATTTT
CASSLALSTDTQYF
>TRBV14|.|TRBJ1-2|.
TGTGCCAGCACCAGGGGCGGGTGGAGTGGCTACACCTTC
CASTRGGWSGYTF
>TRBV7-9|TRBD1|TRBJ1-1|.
TGTGCCAGCAGCCCAGGACAGGGTAGAGTGGTCACTGAAGCTTTCTTT
CASSPGQGRVVTEAFF
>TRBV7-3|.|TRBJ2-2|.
TGTGCCAGCAGCCTTAACACAGTTATGAACACCGGGGAGCTGTTTTTT
CASSLNTVMNTGELFF
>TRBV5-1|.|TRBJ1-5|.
TGCGCCAGCAGTCTTGACGGGAGCAATCAGCCCCAGCATTTT
CASSLDGSNQPQHF
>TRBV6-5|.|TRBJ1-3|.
TGTGCCAGCAGTTACGACAGTAACTACGGAAACACCATATATTTT
CASSYDSNYGNTIYF
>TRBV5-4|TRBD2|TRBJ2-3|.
TGTGCCAGCAGCCTACGCCTAGCGGGAGATTCAGATACGCAGTATTTT
CASSLRLAGDSDTQYF
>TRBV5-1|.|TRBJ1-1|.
TGCGCCAGCAGCCCGCTGACAGGAGCGAACACTGAAGCTTTCTTT
CASSPLTGANTEAFF
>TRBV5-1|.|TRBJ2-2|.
TGCGCCAGCAGCTTTAAAGGGGCCCAGAAAGGCACCGGGGAGCTGTTTTTT
CASSFKGAQKGTGELFF
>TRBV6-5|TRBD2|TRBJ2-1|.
TGTGCCAGCTCAAGACTAGCGGGGGTGAACAATGAGCAGTTCTTC
CASSRLAGVNNEQFF
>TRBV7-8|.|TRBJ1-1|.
TGTGCCAGCAGCTCATCTAAAGAGATTGAAGCTTTCTTT
CASSSSKEIEAFF
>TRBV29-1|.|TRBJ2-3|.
TGCAGCGTTGTACGGCAGGGGGGTTCCGCACGCACAGATACGCAGTATTTT
CSVVRQGGSARTDTQYF
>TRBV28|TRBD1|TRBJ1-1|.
TGTGCCAGCAGTGGTACAGGGGGAGCTTTCTTT
CASSGTGGAFF
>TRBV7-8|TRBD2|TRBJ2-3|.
TGTGCCAGCAGCTCGACTAGCGCAGATACGCAGTATTTT
CASSSTSADTQYF
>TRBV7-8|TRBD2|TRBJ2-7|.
TGTGCCAGCAGCCCGCCCGGGGGAGGGCCCCACGAGCAGTACTTC
CASSPPGGGPHEQYF
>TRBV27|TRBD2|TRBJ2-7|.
TGTGCCAGCATGGGGGGGAAGAGGGAGCAGTACTTC
CASMGGKREQYF
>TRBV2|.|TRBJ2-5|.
TGTGCCAGCAGTGAATTAGCGTACCAAGAGACCCAGTACTTC
CASSELAYQETQYF
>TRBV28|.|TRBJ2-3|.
TGTGCCAGCAGTTTCGCGGGACTTTCTAGGGATACGCAGTATTTT
CASSFAGLSRDTQYF
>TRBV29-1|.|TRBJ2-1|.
TGCAGCGTTGCATCCTACAATGAGCAGTTCTTC
CSVASYNEQFF
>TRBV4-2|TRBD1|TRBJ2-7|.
TGTGCCAGCAGCCAAGATGGCGGGACAGGGGTTTCAGGGGTTGGCTACGAGCAGTACTTC
CASSQDGGTGVSGVGYEQYF
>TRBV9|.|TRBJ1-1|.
TGTGCCAGCAGCGTAAGTCCGGGGGGTCTAAAAGCTTTCTTT
CASSVSPGGLKAFF
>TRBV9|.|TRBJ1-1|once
TGTGCCAGCAGCGTAGATGGTCAGGGTTACGAAGCTTTCTTT
CASSVDGQGYEAFF
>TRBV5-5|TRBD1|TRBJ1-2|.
TGTGCCAGCAGCTTGGCCACAGGGGAATATGGCTACACCTTC
CASSLATGEYGYTF
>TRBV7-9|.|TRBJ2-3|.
TGTGCCAGCAGCTTAGGGCTCAGCACAGATACGCAGTATTTT
CASSLGLSTDTQYF
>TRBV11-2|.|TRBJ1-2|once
TGTGCCAGCAGCTTAGAAGGCAGGGTTGAGGGCTACACCTTC
CASSLEGRVEGYTF
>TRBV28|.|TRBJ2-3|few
TGTGCCACCAGGGACTTCTCGCTCACAGATACGCAGTATTTT
CATRDFSLTDTQYF
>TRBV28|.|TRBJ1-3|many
TGTGCCAGCAGTTTAAGGGGCGTGGGAAACACCATATATTTT
CASSLRGVGNTIYF
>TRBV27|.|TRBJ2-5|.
TGTGCCAGCAGTTTACGGGGGCAAGAGACCCAGTACTTC
CASSLRGQETQYF
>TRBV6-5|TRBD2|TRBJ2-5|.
TGTGCCAGCAACGGGGCTAGCGGAGGCCAAGAGACCCAGTACTTC
CASNGASGGQETQYF
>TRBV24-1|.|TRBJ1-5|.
TGTGCCACCAGTGATGGGACACCGCATCAGCCCCAGCATTTT
CATSDGTPHQPQHF
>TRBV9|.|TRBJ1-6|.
TGTGCCAGCAGCGTAGCTCCGGGGGGGTCTAATTCACCCCTCCACTTT
CASSVAPGGSNSPLHF
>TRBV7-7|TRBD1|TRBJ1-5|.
TGTGCCAGCAAAGGACAGGGAACTACTTTTCGGAATCAGCCCCAGCATTTT
CASKGQGTTFRNQPQHF